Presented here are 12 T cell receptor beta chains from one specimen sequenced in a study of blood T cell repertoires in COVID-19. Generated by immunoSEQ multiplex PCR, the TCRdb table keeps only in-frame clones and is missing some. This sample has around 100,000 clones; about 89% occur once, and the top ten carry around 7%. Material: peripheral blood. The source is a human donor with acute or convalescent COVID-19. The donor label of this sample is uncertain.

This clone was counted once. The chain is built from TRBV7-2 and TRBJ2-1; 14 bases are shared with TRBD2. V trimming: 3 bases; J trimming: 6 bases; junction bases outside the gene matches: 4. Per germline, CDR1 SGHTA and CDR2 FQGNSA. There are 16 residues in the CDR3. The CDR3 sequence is CASSFPGTSGGNEQFF. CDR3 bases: TGTGCCAGCAGCTTCCCCGGGACTAGCGGGGGCAATGAGCAGTTCTTC.

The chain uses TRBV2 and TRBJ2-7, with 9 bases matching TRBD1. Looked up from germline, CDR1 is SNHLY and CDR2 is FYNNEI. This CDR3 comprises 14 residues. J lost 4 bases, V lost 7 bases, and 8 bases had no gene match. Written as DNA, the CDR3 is TGTGCCAGCACCTGGACCGGGACAGGGTACGAGCAGTACTTC. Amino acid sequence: CASTWTGTGYEQYF. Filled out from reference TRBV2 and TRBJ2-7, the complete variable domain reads EPEVTQTPSHQVTQMGQEVILRCVPISNHLYFYWYRQILGQKVEFLVSFYNNEISEKSEIFDDQFSVERPDGSNFTLKIRSTKLEDSAMYFCASTWTGTGYEQYFGPGTRLTVT.

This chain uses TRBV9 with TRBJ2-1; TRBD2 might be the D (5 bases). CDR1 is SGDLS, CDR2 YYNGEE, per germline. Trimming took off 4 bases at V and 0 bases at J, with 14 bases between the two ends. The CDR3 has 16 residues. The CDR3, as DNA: TGTGCCAGCAGCCCAGTTCCTGGGAGCTCCTACAATGAGCAGTTCTTC. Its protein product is CASSPVPGSSYNEQFF.

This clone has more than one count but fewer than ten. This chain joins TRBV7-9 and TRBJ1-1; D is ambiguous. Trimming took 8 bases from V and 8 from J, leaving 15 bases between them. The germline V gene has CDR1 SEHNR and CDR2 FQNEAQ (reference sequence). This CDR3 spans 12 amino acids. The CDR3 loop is CASEAASKEAFF. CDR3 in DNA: TGTGCCAGCGAGGCAGCGTCTAAAGAAGCTTTCTTT.

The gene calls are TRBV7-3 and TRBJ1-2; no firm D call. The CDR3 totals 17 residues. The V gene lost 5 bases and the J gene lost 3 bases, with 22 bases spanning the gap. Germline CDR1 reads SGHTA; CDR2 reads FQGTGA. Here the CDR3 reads CASSPNSRGSEDYGYTF. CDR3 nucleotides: TGTGCCAGCAGCCCTAACTCTCGGGGATCCGAGGACTATGGCTACACCTTC. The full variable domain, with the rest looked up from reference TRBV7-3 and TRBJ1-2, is GAGVSQTPSNKVTEKGKYVELRCDPISGHTALYWYRQSLGQGPEFLIYFQGTGAADDSGLPNDRFFAVRPEGSVSTLKIQRTERGDSAVYLCASSPNSRGSEDYGYTFGSGTRLTVV.

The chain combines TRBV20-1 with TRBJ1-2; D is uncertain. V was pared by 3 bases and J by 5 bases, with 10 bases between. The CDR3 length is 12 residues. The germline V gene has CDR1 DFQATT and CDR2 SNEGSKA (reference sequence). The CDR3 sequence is CSASDEPYGYTF. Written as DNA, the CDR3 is TGCAGTGCTAGTGATGAGCCGTATGGCTACACCTTC.

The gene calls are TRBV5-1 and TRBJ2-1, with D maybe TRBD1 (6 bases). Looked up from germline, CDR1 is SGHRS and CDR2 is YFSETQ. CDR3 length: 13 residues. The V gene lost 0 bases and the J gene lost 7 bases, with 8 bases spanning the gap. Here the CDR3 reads CASSLGQGNEQFF. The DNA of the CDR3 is TGCGCCAGCAGCTTGGGGCAGGGGAATGAGCAGTTCTTC.

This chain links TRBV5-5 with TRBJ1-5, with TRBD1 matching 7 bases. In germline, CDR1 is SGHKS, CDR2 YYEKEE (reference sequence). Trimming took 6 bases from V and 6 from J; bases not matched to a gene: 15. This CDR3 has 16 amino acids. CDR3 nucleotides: TGTGCCAGCACCAGAGGGGTCGGGACAGCAGGTCAGCCCCAGCATTTT. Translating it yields CASTRGVGTAGQPQHF. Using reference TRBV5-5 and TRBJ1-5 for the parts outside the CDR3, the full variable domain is DAGVTQSPTHLIKTRGQQVTLRCSPISGHKSVSWYQQVLGQGPQFIFQYYEKEERGRGNFPDRFSARQFPNYSSELNVNALLLGDSALYLCASTRGVGTAGQPQHFGDGTRLSIL.

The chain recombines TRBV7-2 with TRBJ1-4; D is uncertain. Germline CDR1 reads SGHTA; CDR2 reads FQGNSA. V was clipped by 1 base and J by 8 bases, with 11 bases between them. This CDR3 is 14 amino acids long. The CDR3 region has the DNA TGTGCCAGCAGCTTAGTAATGGGCGGGGAAAAACTGTTTTTT. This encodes CASSLVMGGEKLFF.

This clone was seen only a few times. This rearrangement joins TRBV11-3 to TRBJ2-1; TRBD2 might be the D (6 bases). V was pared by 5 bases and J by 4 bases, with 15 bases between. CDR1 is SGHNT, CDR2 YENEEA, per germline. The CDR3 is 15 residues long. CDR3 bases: TGTGCCAGCAGCCCCCAGGAGGGGACTTACAATGAGCAGTTCTTC. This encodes CASSPQEGTYNEQFF.

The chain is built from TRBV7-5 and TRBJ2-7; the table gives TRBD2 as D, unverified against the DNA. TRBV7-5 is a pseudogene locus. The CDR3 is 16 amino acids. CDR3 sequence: CARSLARRLAGYEQYF. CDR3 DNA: TGTGCCAGAAGCTTAGCGCGTAGACTAGCAGGTTACGAGCAGTACTTC.

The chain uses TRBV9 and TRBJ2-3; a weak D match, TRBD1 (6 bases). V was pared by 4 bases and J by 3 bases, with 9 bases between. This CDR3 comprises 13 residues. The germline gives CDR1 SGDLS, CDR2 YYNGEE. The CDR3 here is CASSLQGTDTQYF. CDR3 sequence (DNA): TGTGCCAGCAGCCTACAGGGTACAGATACGCAGTATTTT.